Each of the 27 T cell receptor beta chains below was sequenced from the same sample in a study of T cell repertoires in cytomegalovirus infection. Each CDR3 protein is one row after TCRdb ran MiXCR on the reads. The table includes some 180,000 distinct CDR3 sequences, 17% detected once. Sequenced material: CD8+ T cells from PBMCs. The receptors shown here come from a human donor in good health (CMV status not recorded). Some clones in this sample may be carry-over from other donors' samples.

This clonotype turned up a few times. The junction departs from the called germline gene at one end, perhaps through a read error. This chain connects TRBV28 to TRBJ2-7; the D call may be TRBD1 or TRBD2 (6 bases each). CDR1 is MDHEN, CDR2 SYDVKM, per germline. This CDR3 is built from 11 residues. DNA for the CDR3: TGTGCCAGCAGTTCAGGCCTAGGGGGGAACTTC. It encodes CASSSGLGGNF.

This chain links TRBV6-5 with TRBJ2-3; TRBD2 agrees at 12 bases. Trimming cost V 6 bases and J 6 bases; bases outside gene matches: 7. CDR3 size: 15 residues. The germline V gene has CDR1 MNHEY and CDR2 SVGAGI. CDR3 region: CASRPSGGAADTQYF. The CDR3 DNA reads TGTGCCAGCAGGCCTAGCGGGGGGGCCGCCGATACGCAGTATTTT.

Many counts were recorded for this clonotype. The chain uses TRBV4-3 and TRBJ2-1; the D is unclear. Germline loops: CDR1 LGHNA, CDR2 YSLEER. This CDR3 comprises 14 residues. The V gene lost 1 base and the J gene lost 8 bases, with 12 bases spanning the gap. The CDR3 reads CASSQVDLRYEQFF. CDR3 nucleotides: TGCGCCAGCAGCCAAGTGGACCTCCGGTATGAGCAGTTCTTC.

The rearrangement links TRBV19 to TRBJ2-7; D tentatively reads TRBD1 or TRBD2 (5 bases each). The germline gives CDR1 LNHDA, CDR2 SQIVND (reference sequence). V shed 4 bases and J shed 0 bases, with 16 bases lying between them. This CDR3 comprises 16 residues. The CDR3 sequence: CASSTTGTGPSYEQYF. DNA of the CDR3: TGTGCCAGTAGTACCACCGGGACGGGGCCCTCCTACGAGCAGTACTTC.

The chain carries TRBV29-1 and TRBJ2-7; 7 bases match TRBD1. CDR1 is SQVTM and CDR2 is ANQGSEA in the germline V gene. The CDR3 has 13 amino acids. V trimming: 3 bases; J trimming: 2 bases; junction bases outside the gene matches: 4. In DNA form, the CDR3 reads TGCAGCGTTGAGGGGGACAGTACCTACGAGCAGTACTTC. Translated, it gives CSVEGDSTYEQYF.

The rearrangement uses TRBV29-1 and TRBJ1-1; D remains ambiguous. The CDR3 contains 12 residues. Trimming took off 4 bases at V and 0 bases at J, with 6 bases between the two ends. Per germline, CDR1 SQVTM and CDR2 ANQGSEA. The CDR3 nucleotides are TGCAGCGTTGCCAGACTGAACACTGAAGCTTTCTTT. Its translation is CSVARLNTEAFF.

In its sample, this clonotype was seen a few times. V gene TRBV10-3 combines with J gene TRBJ1-1; maybe TRBD1 (6 bases). Germline V gene sequence: CDR1 ENHRY, CDR2 SYGVKD. This CDR3 contains 16 residues. The V gene lost 2 bases and the J gene lost 0 bases, with 13 bases spanning the gap. DNA for the CDR3: TGTGCCATCAGTGAGGGAGGAAACAGGGTGAACACTGAAGCTTTCTTT. This encodes CAISEGGNRVNTEAFF.

The rearrangement links TRBV19 to TRBJ1-1; tentative D call: TRBD1 (6 bases). V was clipped by 4 bases and J by 2 bases, with 11 bases between them. Germline V gives CDR1 LNHDA, CDR2 SQIVND (reference sequence). The CDR3 runs 14 residues. The CDR3 nucleotides read TGTGCCAGTAGTAAAGGGACAACCAACACTGAAGCTTTCTTT. Its translation is CASSKGTTNTEAFF.

This clonotype was found a few times. This CDR3 is CASGHGVSVHQPQHF. DNA of the CDR3: TGTGCCAGCGGGCACGGGGTGAGCGTTCATCAGCCCCAGCATTTT. The chain carries TRBV12-3 or TRBV12-4 and TRBJ1-5; D unclear. V was shortened by 8 bases and J by 5 bases, with 19 bases between the two germline ends. This CDR3 region has 15 residues.

The gene calls are TRBV25-1 and TRBJ1-2; D may be TRBD1 (6 bases). CDR1 MGHDK and CDR2 SYGVNS come from the germline V gene. The ends were cut back, 4 bases at V and 3 bases at J, with 6 bases in the middle. This CDR3 is built from 12 residues. CDR3 nucleotide sequence: TGTGCCAGCAGTGCAGGGGACTATGGCTACACCTTC. Residues: CASSAGDYGYTF.

This clonotype came up a few times. CDR3 protein: CASSLGSGDYGYTF. As DNA, the CDR3 is TGTGCCAGCAGCTTAGGGTCAGGGGACTATGGCTACACCTTC. The chain employs TRBV11-2 and TRBJ1-2; weak D call: TRBD1 (6 bases). V was clipped by 1 base and J by 3 bases, with 9 bases between them. The CDR3 length is 14 residues. CDR1 is SGHAT, CDR2 FQNNGV, per germline.

V is TRBV7-8 and J is TRBJ1-1; D uncertain. V dropped 3 bases and J dropped 11 bases, with 13 bases sitting between them. The CDR3 covers 12 residues. Germline V gene lookup returns CDR1 SGHVS and CDR2 FQNEAQ. This chain's CDR3 is CASSLEPLAAFF. As DNA, the CDR3 is TGTGCCAGCAGCTTGGAACCTCTCGCGGCTTTCTTT.

The CDR3 spells CASSTAPVQFF. CDR3 DNA sequence: TGTGCCAGCAGCACAGCCCCTGTGCAGTTCTTC. V usage is TRBV7-6 and J usage is TRBJ2-1; no reliable D call. Trimming stripped 5 bases from V and 12 bases from J, with 11 bases between. This CDR3 comprises 11 residues. The germline CDR1 and CDR2 sequences are SGHVS and FNYEAQ.

The chain carries TRBV20-1 and TRBJ2-2, with D perhaps matching TRBD2 (6 bases). The germline CDR1 and CDR2 sequences are DFQATT and SNEGSKA (reference sequence). The CDR3 consists of 15 residues. Trimming removed 3 bases at V and 6 bases at J, with 17 bases between. The CDR3 nucleotides are TGCAGTGCTAGCGGCCCCGCTAGCGTTCCCGGGGAGCTGTTTTTT. Translation gives CSASGPASVPGELFF.

This clonotype was found a few times. V usage is TRBV7-9 and J usage is TRBJ2-7; D is undetermined. With 4 bases removed from V and 5 bases from J, the gap between germline ends came to 15 bases. The germline V gene has CDR1 SEHNR and CDR2 FQNEAQ (reference sequence). The CDR3 has 14 amino acids. CDR3 amino acids: CASSSRSGLDEQYF. Here the CDR3 DNA reads TGTGCCAGCAGCTCCAGATCTGGGCTAGACGAGCAGTACTTC.

This clonotype appeared many times. The chain combines TRBV20-1 with TRBJ1-5; 9 positions match TRBD1. In germline, CDR1 is DFQATT, CDR2 SNEGSKA (reference sequence). Trimming took 0 bases from V and 2 from J; bases not matched to a gene: 5. The CDR3 sequence is 16 residues long. The CDR3 nucleotides read TGCAGTGCTAGAGATAAGGACAGGGGCCGCAATCAGCCCCAGCATTTT. It is translated as CSARDKDRGRNQPQHF.

This rearrangement joins TRBV7-2 to TRBJ2-1; D is possibly TRBD1 (6 bases). Trimming shortened V by 5 bases and J by 7 bases, and 18 bases separated the two germline ends. CDR1 and CDR2 (germline): SGHTA, FQGNSA. The CDR3 runs to 15 residues. CDR3 amino acids: CASSAAGAGTNEQFF. The CDR3 DNA reads as TGTGCCAGCAGCGCCGCAGGGGCTGGTACTAATGAGCAGTTCTTC.

V usage is TRBV28 and J usage is TRBJ1-1, with no clear D. Trimming left V 3 bases short and J 0 bases short, with 8 bases between. This CDR3 comprises 14 residues. CDR1 is MDHEN, CDR2 SYDVKM, per germline. Here the CDR3 reads CASSLRAMNTEAFF. CDR3 nucleotides: TGTGCCAGCAGTTTGCGAGCAATGAACACTGAAGCTTTCTTT.

The chain combines TRBV9 with TRBJ1-2; TRBD1 aligns across 9 bases. V shed 3 bases and J 3 bases; nucleotides not matched to a gene: 6. Per the germline V gene, CDR1 is SGDLS and CDR2 is YYNGEE. This CDR3 is built from 15 residues. In nucleotides, the CDR3 is TGTGCCAGCAGCGCCAGGGACAGGGTGCACTATGGCTACACCTTC. It is translated as CASSARDRVHYGYTF.

The chain couples TRBV7-2 to TRBJ2-3; 12 bases align to TRBD2. CDR1 and CDR2 (germline): SGHTA, FQGNSA. The CDR3 has 16 residues. V was clipped by 3 bases and J by 4 bases; unmatched bases: 5. For the CDR3, the DNA is TGTGCCAGCAGCTTCGCTAGCGGGGGGGCCGCAGATACGCAGTATTTT. Protein product: CASSFASGGAADTQYF.

This clonotype was seen a few times. The chain is built from TRBV15 and TRBJ2-2; 11 bases match TRBD1. The germline V gene encodes CDR1 LNHNV and CDR2 YYDKDF (reference sequence). V lost 3 bases, J lost 6 bases, and 3 bases stayed unmatched. The CDR3 consists of 15 residues. The CDR3 DNA is TGTGCCACCAGCAGGGACAGGGGGCGAGCCGGGGAGCTGTTTTTT. Translated: CATSRDRGRAGELFF.

This clonotype turned up a few times. The genes are TRBV20-1 and TRBJ2-3, with a weak D call TRBD2 (5 bases). The CDR3 covers 15 residues. Trimming cost V 2 bases and J 5 bases, with 17 bases left between them. The germline V gene encodes CDR1 DFQATT and CDR2 SNEGSKA (reference sequence). This CDR3 is CSARRSLNEGDTQYF. The CDR3 DNA is TGCAGTGCTAGAAGATCGCTGAATGAGGGAGATACGCAGTATTTT.

The genes are TRBV29-1 and TRBJ1-2; D is unresolved. The germline V and J ends were trimmed by 3 bases and 3 bases, with 5 bases remaining between them. Germline V gives CDR1 SQVTM, CDR2 ANQGSEA. The CDR3 has 11 residues. The CDR3 DNA sequence: TGCAGCGTTGAGAATGACTATGGCTACACCTTC. Amino acids: CSVENDYGYTF.

V usage is TRBV7-9 and J usage is TRBJ1-2; D gene uncertain. V lost 5 bases to trimming and J lost 4 bases, with 11 bases between them. This CDR3 is 13 amino acids long. Germline lookup yields CDR1 SEHNR and CDR2 FQNEAQ (reference sequence). As DNA, the CDR3 is TGTGCCAGCAGCCCCCCCGAGGGCTATGGCTACACCTTC. It yields the protein CASSPPEGYGYTF.

The gene calls are TRBV27 and TRBJ2-1; D gene uncertain. This CDR3 is built from 11 residues. Trimming left V 2 bases short and J 12 bases short, with 8 bases between. Germline V gene lookup returns CDR1 MNHEY and CDR2 SMNVEV (reference sequence). The CDR3 is CASSLGERQFF. DNA for the CDR3: TGTGCCAGCAGTTTAGGCGAGCGGCAGTTCTTC.

This clonotype has more than one count but fewer than ten. The chain links TRBV6-6 to TRBJ2-2; D may be TRBD2 (6 bases). The CDR3 contains 16 residues. Germline V CDR1 and CDR2: MNHNY, SVGAGI (reference sequence). V was shortened by 2 bases and J by 1 base, with 11 bases between the two germline ends. CDR3 loop: CASSYVEGLNTGELFF. Here the CDR3 DNA reads TGTGCCAGCAGTTACGTGGAGGGGCTGAACACCGGGGAGCTGTTTTTT.

CDR3 in amino acids: CASLQRGAKNIQYF. The DNA of the CDR3 is TGTGCCAGCTTGCAGCGGGGAGCCAAAAACATTCAGTACTTC. The chain has TRBV19 and TRBJ2-4, with 7 bases lining up with TRBD2. Germline CDR1 and CDR2: LNHDA and SQIVND (reference sequence). V was pared by 9 bases and J by 0 bases, with 5 bases of the junction left unmatched. The CDR3 has 14 residues.